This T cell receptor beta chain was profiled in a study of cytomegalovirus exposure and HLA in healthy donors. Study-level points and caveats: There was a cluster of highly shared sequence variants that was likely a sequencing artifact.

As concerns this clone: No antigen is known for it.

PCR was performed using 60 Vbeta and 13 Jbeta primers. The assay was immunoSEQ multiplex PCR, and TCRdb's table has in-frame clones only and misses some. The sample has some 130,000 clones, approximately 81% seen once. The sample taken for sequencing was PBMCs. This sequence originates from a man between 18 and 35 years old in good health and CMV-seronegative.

The CDR3 bases are TGTGCCAGCAGCCCAAATCGAGTAGACACTGAAGCTTTCTTT. Its protein is CASSPNRVDTEAFF. V and J are TRBV9 and TRBJ1-1; no definite D call. V was trimmed by 4 bases and J by 3 bases, leaving 13 bases between them. This CDR3 has 14 residues. CDR1 is SGDLS, CDR2 YYNGEE, per germline.